The 20 T cell receptor beta chains below were found in one sample sequenced in a study of T cell responses to AZD1222 COVID-19 vaccine. Assay: immunoSEQ multiplex PCR; the TCRdb copy retains only in-frame clones and omits some. The table records 130,000 to 150,000 clones, under 95% of them present only once. Sample: peripheral blood, taken on day 0 of MenACWY control vaccination. All receptors derive from an adult in good health.

In nucleotides, the CDR3 is TGTGCCTGGAATACGGGAGGGCCCTTCGGGGAGCTGTTTTTT. As protein: CAWNTGGPFGELFF. V usage is TRBV30 and J usage is TRBJ2-2, with 8 bases matching TRBD2. Germline V gene data show CDR1 as GTSNPN and CDR2 as SVGIG (reference sequence). This CDR3 is 14 amino acids long. Germline trimming cut 4 bases from V and 7 bases from J; bases unmatched to any gene: 8. Based on the CDR3 plus reference TRBV30 and TRBJ2-2, the full variable domain is SQTIHQWPATLVQPVGSPLSLECTVEGTSNPNLYWYRQAAGRGLQLLFYSVGIGQISSEVPQNLSASRPQDRQFILSSKKLLLSDSGFYLCAWNTGGPFGELFFGEGSRLTVL.

A remark on this clone: A junction end diverges from the germline sequence, so it may reflect a read error. The chain employs TRBV28 and TRBJ1-2, with D possibly matching TRBD1 (5 bases). Germline V gene data show CDR1 as MDHEN and CDR2 as SYDVKM. The CDR3 runs to 12 residues. For the CDR3, the DNA is TGTGCCAGCAGTTCGCGGGGGTATGACTACACCTTC. Its protein is CASSSRGYDYTF.

This rearrangement joins TRBV27 to TRBJ2-1; D perhaps matches TRBD2 (6 bases). V was cut by 2 bases and J by 6 bases, with 11 bases left in between. Per the germline V gene, CDR1 is MNHEY and CDR2 is SMNVEV (reference sequence). The CDR3 loop spans 14 amino acids. CDR3 residues: CASSLTGVPNEQFF. DNA of the CDR3: TGTGCCAGCAGTTTAACGGGAGTCCCCAATGAGCAGTTCTTC.

V and J are TRBV18 and TRBJ2-3, with D maybe TRBD2 (5 bases). Trimming took 0 bases from V and 5 from J, leaving 12 bases between them. The CDR3 spans 15 residues. Germline-derived CDR1 and CDR2 are KGHSH and LQKENI. The CDR3 is CASSPPGSYRDTQYF. For the CDR3, the DNA is TGTGCCAGCTCACCACCGGGGAGCTACAGAGATACGCAGTATTTT. Looking up the rest from reference TRBV18 and TRBJ2-3 gives the full variable domain: NAGVMQNPRHLVRRRGQEARLRCSPMKGHSHVYWYRQLPEEGLKFMVYLQKENIIDESGMPKERFSAEFPKEGPSILRIQQVVRGDSAAYFCASSPPGSYRDTQYFGPGTRLTVL.

This clone was recorded many times. The chain links TRBV19 to TRBJ1-5, with TRBD1 identical over 8 bases. The CDR3 runs 16 residues. Germline values: CDR1 LNHDA, CDR2 SQIVND (reference sequence). Losses at the gene ends were 6 bases for V and 4 bases for J; bases not matched to a gene: 11. The CDR3 here is CASRSRVGQENQPQHF. The CDR3, as DNA: TGTGCCAGTAGGAGCAGAGTGGGACAGGAGAATCAGCCCCAGCATTTT.

The chain recombines TRBV4-1 with TRBJ2-5; D is possibly TRBD1 or TRBD2 (5 bases each). This CDR3 spans 14 amino acids. V lost 2 bases and J 1 base, leaving 8 bases between the germline ends. Germline lookup yields CDR1 MGHRA and CDR2 YSYEKL. This CDR3 is CASSQRGSQETQYF. As DNA, the CDR3 is TGCGCCAGCAGCCAACGGGGCTCCCAAGAGACCCAGTACTTC.

Worth noting for this clone: This sample also contains other DNA sequences that code for the same CDR3. This chain connects TRBV7-8 to TRBJ1-5; D remains unclear. CDR1 SGHVS and CDR2 FQNEAQ come from the germline V gene. V was clipped by 3 bases and J by 2 bases, with 2 bases between them. This CDR3 is 12 amino acids long. The CDR3 DNA reads TGTGCCAGCAGCTTGGGCAATCAGCCCCAGCATTTT. The encoded protein is CASSLGNQPQHF.

The chain recombines TRBV10-2 with TRBJ1-1; tentatively, D is TRBD1 (5 bases). Between the trimmed V and J ends, which lost 6 bases and 3 bases, there was a span of 8 bases. This CDR3 contains 12 residues. Germline V gives CDR1 WSHSY, CDR2 SAAADI. The CDR3 sequence: CASRRGDTEAFF. DNA of the CDR3: TGCGCCAGCAGGAGGGGTGACACTGAAGCTTTCTTT.

The gene calls are TRBV5-5 and TRBJ2-1; 8 bases fit TRBD2. In germline, CDR1 is SGHKS, CDR2 YYEKEE (reference sequence). The V gene end was trimmed by 1 base and the J gene end by 8 bases; junction bases not matched to a gene: 5. This CDR3 has 14 residues. The CDR3 is CASSLSWTSYEQFF. The CDR3, as DNA: TGTGCCAGCAGCTTGTCGTGGACTAGCTATGAGCAGTTCTTC.

The chain links TRBV6-5 to TRBJ1-5; D may be TRBD1 (5 bases). CDR3 length equals 11 residues. V lost 6 bases and J 7 bases, leaving 7 bases between the germline ends. Looked up from germline, CDR1 is MNHEY and CDR2 is SVGAGI. The chain's CDR3 is CASSNRQPQHF. As DNA, the CDR3 is TGTGCCAGCAGCAACAGGCAGCCCCAGCATTTT.

The chain uses TRBV5-4 and TRBJ1-2; D gene unclear. The germline V gene has CDR1 SGHNT and CDR2 YYREEE (reference sequence). Trimming stripped 2 bases from V and 8 bases from J, with 13 bases between. This CDR3 contains 13 residues. The CDR3 bases are TGTGCCAGCAGCTTATCGAAAGCTGGGGGCTACACCTTC. Translation: CASSLSKAGGYTF.

This clone showed up just once. The chain employs TRBV7-6 and TRBJ1-6; D is unclear. Germline loops: CDR1 SGHVS, CDR2 FNYEAQ. The length of the CDR3 is 13 residues. V was clipped by 2 bases and J by 13 bases, with 12 bases between them. In DNA, the CDR3 is TGTGCCAGCAGCTTATATAGAAGGCAGCCCCTCCACTTT. It encodes CASSLYRRQPLHF.

The V gene is TRBV6-1, the J gene TRBJ1-3; D is unclear. Germline V gene lookup returns CDR1 MNHNS and CDR2 SASEGT. Trimming cost V 2 bases and J 0 bases, with 5 bases left between them. CDR3 length equals 14 residues. The CDR3 nucleotides read TGTGCCAGCAGTGAAATGGGCTCTGGAAACACCATATATTTT. It yields the protein CASSEMGSGNTIYF.

The chain carries TRBV6-5 and TRBJ1-4; a possible D gene is TRBD1 (5 bases). CDR1 is MNHEY, CDR2 SVGAGI, per germline. This CDR3 has 15 amino acids. Between the trimmed V and J ends, which lost 2 bases and 4 bases, there was a span of 11 bases. CDR3 nucleotides: TGTGCCAGCAGTTACGGAAGGGGCTTTAATGAAAAACTGTTTTTT. Residues: CASSYGRGFNEKLFF.

The chain uses TRBV3-1 (or the pseudogene TRBV3-2) and TRBJ2-7; no reliable D call. The CDR3 is made up of 16 amino acids. The germline V gene encodes CDR1 LGHDT and CDR2 YNNKEL (reference sequence). The ends were cut back, 0 bases at V and 6 bases at J, with 18 bases in the middle. CDR3 amino acids: CASSQEERATTVEQYF. In nucleotides, the CDR3 is TGTGCCAGCAGCCAAGAGGAAAGGGCAACGACGGTCGAGCAGTACTTC.

This clone was counted a few times. The CDR3 sequence is CASSLRGAATGELFF. In nucleotides, the CDR3 is TGTGCCAGCAGCCTCCGGGGGGCGGCCACCGGGGAGCTGTTTTTT. The chain is built from TRBV7-9 and TRBJ2-2; a weak D match, TRBD2 (7 bases). This CDR3 has 15 residues. Trimming took 5 bases from V and 4 from J, leaving 14 bases between them. CDR1 is SEHNR and CDR2 is FQNEAQ in the germline V gene (reference sequence).

V is TRBV30 and J is TRBJ2-7; 7 bases fit TRBD1. Germline CDR1 is GTSNPN and CDR2 is SVGIG (reference sequence). J was trimmed by 3 bases and V by 1 base; bases with no gene match: 33. CDR3 length equals 23 residues. CDR3 protein: CAWSGARRGVGLDKTGLNYEQYF. The CDR3 DNA reads as TGTGCCTGGAGTGGGGCCAGAAGGGGAGTGGGCCTAGATAAGACAGGGCTAAACTACGAGCAGTACTTC.

V is TRBV29-1 and J is TRBJ1-2; D perhaps matches TRBD1 (5 bases). Germline V gives CDR1 SQVTM, CDR2 ANQGSEA. The CDR3 extends over 11 amino acids. V was pared by 6 bases and J by 5 bases, with 10 bases between. The CDR3 DNA follows: TGCAGCGTCCGGGACCGATATGGCTACACCTTC. Protein sequence: CSVRDRYGYTF.

The genes are TRBV2 and TRBJ2-7, with TRBD1 as a possible D gene (6 bases). The CDR3 sequence is 13 residues long. The ends were cut back, 7 bases at V and 3 bases at J, with 13 bases in the middle. Per the germline V gene, CDR1 is SNHLY and CDR2 is FYNNEI. The DNA for the CDR3 is TGTGCCAGCATGGGGGCAGGGAACTACGAGCAGTACTTC. Translation gives CASMGAGNYEQYF.

V gene TRBV4-1 combines with J gene TRBJ1-4, with unresolved D. This CDR3 has 13 amino acids. Germline-derived CDR1 and CDR2 are MGHRA and YSYEKL. Trimming pared 2 bases from V and 1 base from J, leaving 2 bases between. The CDR3 DNA reads as TGCGCCAGCAGCCAACTAACTAATGAAAAACTGTTTTTT. Translated, it gives CASSQLTNEKLFF.